This entry lists 27 T cell receptor beta chains sequenced from one sample in a study of beta chain features in type 1 diabetes. The sequenced template was cDNA made from the entire isolated RNA. Data came from immunoSEQ multiplex PCR; TCRdb stores just in-frame clones and leaves some out. The sample yields just over 600,000 clones, around 15% seen once. Sequencing was performed on naive CD4+ T cells from blood. These receptors all stem from a man younger than 30 in good health.

This chain connects TRBV19 to TRBJ2-5, with 8 nucleotides matching TRBD1. CDR1 LNHDA and CDR2 SQIVND come from the germline V gene (reference sequence). The length of the CDR3 is 15 residues. J gave up 1 base and V 6 bases, and 7 bases lay outside the gene matches. For the CDR3, the DNA is TGTGCCAGTAGCATACCGGGACAGGCCCAAGAGACCCAGTACTTC. Its translation: CASSIPGQAQETQYF.

This clone was picked up a small number of times. The V call is TRBV27, the J call TRBJ2-5; TRBD2 matches at 9 bases. The junction had 10 bases not matched to a gene; V was cut back by 4 bases and J by 4 bases. This CDR3 has 16 amino acids. The V gene's germline CDR1 is MNHEY and CDR2 SMNVEV (reference sequence). CDR3: CASSWGKGTSLETQYF. As DNA, the CDR3 is TGTGCCAGCAGTTGGGGTAAAGGGACTAGCTTAGAGACCCAGTACTTC.

This clone was observed a handful of times. V and J are TRBV5-4 and TRBJ2-3; D may be TRBD2 (6 bases). Germline assignment: CDR1 SGHNT and CDR2 YYREEE (reference sequence). This CDR3 is 14 amino acids long. V shed 2 bases and J shed 5 bases, with 12 bases lying between them. The CDR3 DNA reads TGTGCCAGCAGCTTACGGGGACTTGGAGATACGCAGTATTTT. Its protein product is CASSLRGLGDTQYF.

As regards this clone: At the DNA level, this CDR3 is encoded by other sequences in the same sample as well. The J gene is TRBJ2-2, the V gene TRBV28; unclear D gene. The germline V gene encodes CDR1 MDHEN and CDR2 SYDVKM. This CDR3 comprises 10 residues. The germline V and J ends were trimmed by 4 bases and 6 bases, with 0 bases remaining between them. The CDR3 region is CASSSGELFF. As DNA, the CDR3 is TGTGCCAGCAGTTCCGGGGAGCTGTTTTTT.

A word on this clone: Other DNA sequences in the same sample also yield this CDR3. This chain uses TRBV29-1 with TRBJ1-5; D gene ambiguous. Trimming stripped 3 bases from V and 2 bases from J, with 8 bases between. Germline CDR1 is SQVTM and CDR2 is ANQGSEA. The CDR3 extends over 13 amino acids. The CDR3 bases are TGCAGCGTTGAGACCGATCGCAATCAGCCCCAGCATTTT. As protein: CSVETDRNQPQHF.

This clone came up many times. V is TRBV14 and J is TRBJ1-1; D is ambiguous. Germline V lookup: CDR1 SGHDN, CDR2 FVKESK. The CDR3 has 11 residues. The V and J ends lost 7 bases and 4 bases respectively, with 7 bases between them. The CDR3 nucleotides read TGTGCCAGCATCGGTGGCACTGAAGCTTTCTTT. Protein product: CASIGGTEAFF.

This clone came up a few times. V is TRBV10-3 and J is TRBJ1-2; 8 bases agree with TRBD1. This CDR3 contains 14 residues. The germline V gene encodes CDR1 ENHRY and CDR2 SYGVKD. With 10 bases clipped from V and 2 bases from J, the junction kept 9 bases outside the gene matches. This chain's CDR3 is CATMDRVINYGYTF. The CDR3 region has the DNA TGTGCCACAATGGACAGGGTGATAAACTATGGCTACACCTTC.

The table lists this clone with a few counts. The chain recombines TRBV19 with TRBJ1-3, with a tentative D call TRBD1 (5 bases). CDR1 is LNHDA and CDR2 is SQIVND in the germline V gene (reference sequence). This CDR3 comprises 15 residues. Between the trimmed V and J ends, which lost 7 bases and 5 bases, there was a span of 18 bases. CDR3 region: CASTLTGDGRNTIYF. CDR3 coding DNA: TGTGCCAGTACCCTTACAGGTGACGGAAGAAACACCATATATTTT.

This clone occurred a few times. The chain couples TRBV5-1 to TRBJ1-2; TRBD1 matches 9 bases. This CDR3 has 15 amino acids. CDR1 SGHRS and CDR2 YFSETQ come from the germline V gene. V gave up 5 bases and J gave up 6 bases; unmatched junction bases: 11. CDR3 sequence (DNA): TGCGCCAGCAGATCAACAGGGGGCCCGGAGAATGGCTACACCTTC. Translation: CASRSTGGPENGYTF. Variable domain in full (rest from reference TRBV5-1 and TRBJ1-2): KAGVTQTPRYLIKTRGQQVTLSCSPISGHRSVSWYQQTPGQGLQFLFEYFSETQRNKGNFPGRFSGRQFSNSRSEMNVSTLELGDSALYLCASRSTGGPENGYTFGSGTRLTVV.

The V call is TRBV18, the J call TRBJ1-5, with D tentatively TRBD1 (5 bases). The V gene lost 6 bases and the J gene lost 6 bases, with 15 bases spanning the gap. The germline CDR1 and CDR2 sequences are KGHSH and LQKENI. The CDR3 length is 14 residues. Written as DNA, the CDR3 is TGTGCCAGCTCGGTTGATCAGGGATTTCAGCCCCAGCATTTT. Protein sequence: CASSVDQGFQPQHF.

This clone showed up just a few times. The chain is built from TRBV5-6 and TRBJ2-2, with D possibly matching TRBD2 (5 bases). This CDR3 has 16 amino acids. Germline lookup yields CDR1 SGHDT and CDR2 YYEEEE. The V end lost 1 base, the J end lost 4 bases, and 14 bases lay between the germline ends. CDR3 DNA sequence: TGTGCCAGCAGCTTGCCGCCCCGGGGAGTCACCGGGGAGCTGTTTTTT. Amino acids: CASSLPPRGVTGELFF.

The chain uses TRBV4-3 and TRBJ1-1, with D possibly being TRBD1 (6 bases). The CDR3 has 12 residues. V was pared by 4 bases and J by 9 bases, with 12 bases between. CDR1 and CDR2 from the germline V gene are LGHNA and YSLEER. The CDR3 region is CASSPGTQKAFF. The DNA for the CDR3 is TGCGCCAGCAGCCCTGGGACACAAAAAGCTTTCTTT.

The chain has TRBV10-3 and TRBJ2-2; unclear D gene. V was pared by 0 bases and J by 1 base, with 9 bases between. Germline V gene sequence: CDR1 ENHRY, CDR2 SYGVKD. The CDR3 loop spans 16 amino acids. The CDR3 DNA reads TGTGCCATCAGTGAGTCGTCCCGCATGAACACCGGGGAGCTGTTTTTT. Translated: CAISESSRMNTGELFF.

The V and J genes are TRBV5-4 and TRBJ1-2; maybe TRBD1 (5 bases). Germline values: CDR1 SGHNT, CDR2 YYREEE (reference sequence). CDR3 size: 15 residues. Between the trimmed V and J ends, which lost 0 bases and 8 bases, there was a span of 17 bases. CDR3: CASSLAGTSPLGYTF. As DNA, the CDR3 is TGTGCCAGCAGCTTGGCCGGGACGTCCCCTTTGGGCTACACCTTC.

This clone was counted between two and nine times. The rearrangement joins TRBV5-1 to TRBJ2-1; 8 bases are a match to TRBD2. V lost 0 bases, J lost 7 bases, and 6 bases stayed unmatched. CDR3 length: 15 amino acids. In germline, CDR1 is SGHRS, CDR2 YFSETQ. The CDR3 loop reads CASSLASGSWNEQFF. The CDR3 DNA reads as TGCGCCAGCAGCTTGGCCAGCGGGAGTTGGAATGAGCAGTTCTTC.

Only a few counts were recorded for this clone. The CDR3 sequence: CASLVADTEAFF. The CDR3 nucleotides are TGTGCCAGCCTTGTTGCGGACACTGAAGCTTTCTTT. The chain employs TRBV28 and TRBJ1-1, with D unresolved. The CDR3 is 12 amino acids. V was clipped by 8 bases and J by 3 bases, with 10 bases between them. Germline values: CDR1 MDHEN, CDR2 SYDVKM.

This clone turned up a few times. The V and J genes are TRBV2 and TRBJ1-5; D uncertain. Per germline, CDR1 SNHLY and CDR2 FYNNEI. The CDR3 contains 14 residues. Trimming cost V 3 bases and J 0 bases, with 6 bases left between them. The CDR3 sequence: CASSDSNSNQPQHF. In nucleotides, the CDR3 is TGTGCCAGCAGTGACAGCAATAGCAATCAGCCCCAGCATTTT.

This clone was found a few times. The rearrangement links TRBV2 to TRBJ2-4, with 8 bases lining up with TRBD2. V lost 0 bases, J lost 0 bases, and 4 bases stayed unmatched. The CDR3 length is 17 residues. The germline V gene encodes CDR1 SNHLY and CDR2 FYNNEI. CDR3 DNA: TGTGCCAGCAGTGAAGCGCGAGGGACTAGAGCCAAAAACATTCAGTACTTC. Its translation: CASSEARGTRAKNIQYF. Complete variable domain (other parts from reference TRBV2 and TRBJ2-4): EPEVTQTPSHQVTQMGQEVILRCVPISNHLYFYWYRQILGQKVEFLVSFYNNEISEKSEIFDDQFSVERPDGSNFTLKIRSTKLEDSAMYFCASSEARGTRAKNIQYFGAGTRLSVL.

V is TRBV25-1 and J is TRBJ2-5; 8 positions agree with TRBD2. V lost 6 bases, J lost 4 bases, and 10 bases stayed unmatched. This CDR3 contains 15 residues. In germline, CDR1 is MGHDK, CDR2 SYGVNS. The CDR3 bases are TGTGCCAGCAGCGGGACTAGGAAGGTTTTAGAGACCCAGTACTTC. Protein product: CASSGTRKVLETQYF.

The rearrangement joins TRBV6-1 to TRBJ2-5, with D possibly being TRBD1 or TRBD2 (6 bases each). Germline CDR1 MNHNS, CDR2 SASEGT. V lost 0 bases and J 2 bases, leaving 10 bases between the germline ends. The length of the CDR3 is 15 residues. The CDR3 loop reads CASSEAGGPQETQYF. CDR3 nucleotides: TGTGCCAGCAGTGAAGCGGGGGGCCCGCAAGAGACCCAGTACTTC.

The V call is TRBV19, the J call TRBJ2-6; perhaps TRBD1 as D (6 bases). In germline, CDR1 is LNHDA, CDR2 SQIVND (reference sequence). Trimming removed 7 bases at V and 0 bases at J, with 16 bases between. This CDR3 has 17 amino acids. CDR3 sequence reads: CASTMNGGRSGANVLTF. In DNA, the CDR3 is TGTGCCAGTACCATGAATGGGGGCCGCTCTGGGGCCAACGTCCTGACTTTC.

This chain's CDR3 is CSVEGFVGLKNIQYF. CDR3 DNA: TGCAGCGTTGAAGGCTTTGTAGGACTGAAAAACATTCAGTACTTC. The chain combines TRBV29-1 with TRBJ2-4, with D maybe TRBD2 (5 bases). Trimming took off 1 base at V and 4 bases at J, with 14 bases between the two ends. The CDR3 runs to 15 residues. Germline lookup yields CDR1 SQVTM and CDR2 ANQGSEA.

A few counts support this clone. The chain uses TRBV27 and TRBJ1-2; tentative D call: TRBD1 (6 bases). Germline CDR1 is MNHEY and CDR2 is SMNVEV (reference sequence). Trimming took off 2 bases at V and 8 bases at J, with 9 bases between the two ends. The CDR3 totals 12 residues. This CDR3 reads CASSLNREGYTF. CDR3 bases: TGTGCCAGCAGTTTAAACAGGGAAGGCTACACCTTC.

This clone has only a few counts. The sample carries other DNA sequences with the same CDR3. The chain uses TRBV7-8 and TRBJ2-7, with TRBD2 as a possible D gene (6 bases). The ends were cut back, 1 base at V and 1 base at J, with 8 bases in the middle. The length of the CDR3 is 14 residues. Looked up from germline, CDR1 is SGHVS and CDR2 is FQNEAQ. CDR3 nucleotide sequence: TGTGCCAGCAGCTTAGGTAGCGGTTCCTACGAGCAGTACTTC. Translated: CASSLGSGSYEQYF.

The V call is TRBV15, the J call TRBJ1-2; tentatively, D is TRBD1 (6 bases). Germline loops: CDR1 LNHNV, CDR2 YYDKDF (reference sequence). The CDR3 loop spans 15 amino acids. Trimming removed 5 bases from V and 0 bases from J, with 13 bases in between. CDR3 coding DNA: TGTGCCACCAGCGTTGGGAGGACAGCTAACTATGGCTACACCTTC. It codes for CATSVGRTANYGYTF.

This chain uses TRBV5-4 with TRBJ2-5; D is ambiguous. V dropped 1 base and J dropped 2 bases, with 15 bases sitting between them. Per germline, CDR1 SGHNT and CDR2 YYREEE (reference sequence). This CDR3 has 16 amino acids. CDR3 DNA: TGTGCCAGCAGCTTGATATCGCGCGGTGGACAAGAGACCCAGTACTTC. Its protein is CASSLISRGGQETQYF. Filled out from reference TRBV5-4 and TRBJ2-5, the complete variable domain reads ETGVTQSPTHLIKTRGQQVTLRCSSQSGHNTVSWYQQALGQGPQFIFQYYREEENGRGNFPPRFSGLQFPNYSSELNVNALELDDSALYLCASSLISRGGQETQYFGPGTRLLVL.

The rearrangement links TRBV6-5 to TRBJ2-3; 7 bases match TRBD2. Germline assignment: CDR1 MNHEY and CDR2 SVGAGI. The CDR3 has 16 amino acids. J lost 6 bases, V lost 0 bases, and 9 bases had no gene match. Written as DNA, the CDR3 is TGTGCCAGCAGTTACTCAGGACTAGGGCATCAGGATACGCAGTATTTT. It codes for CASSYSGLGHQDTQYF.